Shown below are 26 T cell receptor beta chains from a single sample sequenced in a study of shared T cell receptors in the human thymus. Profiling relied on immunoSEQ multiplex PCR, and the TCRdb table lists in-frame clones only, not all of them. The table includes hundreds of thousands of clones, approximately 89% detected once. This sample was also put to use in a study of human thymus T cells.

The sample consisted of thymocytes. The receptor source for this set is a boy under two years old with a congenital heart defect.

The chain combines TRBV5-6 with TRBJ1-4; 12 bases are shared with TRBD1. CDR1 SGHDT and CDR2 YYEEEE come from the germline V gene. There are 16 residues in the CDR3. Trimming took 4 bases from V and 0 from J; bases not matched to a gene: 1. As DNA, the CDR3 is TGTGCCAGCAGCCGGGACAGGGGGCCAACTAATGAAAAACTGTTTTTT. Translating it yields CASSRDRGPTNEKLFF.

This chain connects TRBV11-2 to TRBJ2-1; TRBD2 matches 8 bases. Germline CDR1 and CDR2: SGHAT and FQNNGV. The J segment lost 2 bases and the V segment lost 5 bases, leaving 5 bases of the junction unmatched. CDR3 length equals 15 residues. This CDR3 reads CASSHSGTTYNEQFF. The CDR3 bases are TGTGCCAGCAGCCATAGCGGGACTACCTACAATGAGCAGTTCTTC.

This clone was detected only once. The chain couples TRBV7-2 to TRBJ2-5; 7 bases are a match to TRBD1. Germline assignment: CDR1 SGHTA and CDR2 FQGNSA. This CDR3 is built from 17 residues. Unmatched junction bases numbered 16, after V lost 5 bases and J lost 4 bases. The CDR3 nucleotides read TGTGCCAGCAGCCCAACGATCGGACAGGCCCTCGGAGAGACCCAGTACTTC. It is translated as CASSPTIGQALGETQYF. The full variable domain, completed using reference TRBV7-2 and TRBJ2-5, is GAGVSQSPSNKVTEKGKDVELRCDPISGHTALYWYRQSLGQGLEFLIYFQGNSAPDKSGLPSDRFSAERTGGSVSTLTIQRTQQEDSAVYLCASSPTIGQALGETQYFGPGTRLLVL.

This chain uses TRBV2 with TRBJ2-7; no firm D call. The CDR3 has 14 amino acids. Deletions cut 7 bases from V and 2 bases from J, with 15 bases between. Germline V gene lookup returns CDR1 SNHLY and CDR2 FYNNEI. CDR3 residues: CASKSRISTYEQYF. The CDR3, as DNA: TGTGCCAGCAAATCTAGGATTTCAACCTACGAGCAGTACTTC.

This rearrangement joins TRBV6-1 to TRBJ2-7; 8 bases align to TRBD1. Germline CDR1 is MNHNS and CDR2 is SASEGT. This CDR3 contains 19 residues. The V and J ends lost 1 base and 3 bases, in that order; junction bases with no gene match: 17. The CDR3 nucleotides read TGTGCCAGCAGTGAAGTGGCAGGGGGCCTAAGACCCTCATACTACGAGCAGTACTTC. Encoded protein: CASSEVAGGLRPSYYEQYF.

The V call is TRBV18, the J call TRBJ1-2, with D perhaps TRBD1 (5 bases). The CDR3 covers 15 residues. V shed 3 bases and J shed 2 bases, with 13 bases lying between them. Germline CDR1 KGHSH, CDR2 LQKENI. CDR3 loop: CASSPQKGANYGYTF. CDR3 nucleotides: TGTGCCAGCTCACCCCAGAAAGGGGCAAACTATGGCTACACCTTC.

The rearrangement uses TRBV28 and TRBJ2-5; weak D call: TRBD1 (6 bases). The germline V gene has CDR1 MDHEN and CDR2 SYDVKM. CDR3 length: 15 amino acids. The germline V and J ends were trimmed by 3 bases and 5 bases, with 16 bases remaining between them. The CDR3 loop is CASSFPPGARETQYF. The DNA of the CDR3 is TGTGCCAGCAGTTTCCCGCCAGGGGCTAGGGAGACCCAGTACTTC.

The chain combines TRBV7-2 with TRBJ1-1; 7 bases are a match to TRBD1. CDR3 size: 16 residues. Trimming removed 5 bases from V and 4 bases from J; junction bases left unmatched: 13. Germline V gene lookup returns CDR1 SGHTA and CDR2 FQGNSA. In DNA, the CDR3 is TGTGCCAGCAGCCGCGACAGGGAAATCCGGGTCACTGAAGCTTTCTTT. Its protein product is CASSRDREIRVTEAFF.

As to this clone: A read error may account for a junction end that differs from germline. The rearrangement links TRBV9 to TRBJ2-1, with D possibly being TRBD2 (6 bases). Germline loops: CDR1 SGDLS, CDR2 YYNGEE. The CDR3 loop spans 15 amino acids. The CDR3 nucleotides read TGTGCCAGCAACGTAGCGGCTAGCCCTTACAATGAGCAGTTCTTC. Encoded protein: CASNVAASPYNEQFF.

This chain connects TRBV19 to TRBJ1-5; D not resolved. Germline V gene sequence: CDR1 LNHDA, CDR2 SQIVND (reference sequence). The CDR3 length is 13 residues. Trimming left V 9 bases short and J 0 bases short, with 9 bases between. As DNA, the CDR3 is TGTGCCAGCCAGTTGAATAGCAATCAGCCCCAGCATTTT. Amino acids: CASQLNSNQPQHF.

CDR3 DNA sequence: TGTGCCAGTAGCTGGGGACACAGGGGGGGCGGGGAGCTGTTTTTT. This translates into CASSWGHRGGGELFF. This chain uses TRBV19 with TRBJ2-2; weak D call: TRBD1 (8 bases). The CDR3 length is 15 residues. Germline CDR1 reads LNHDA; CDR2 reads SQIVND (reference sequence). Between the trimmed V and J ends, which lost 6 bases and 7 bases, there was a span of 18 bases. Supplemented by reference TRBV19 and TRBJ2-2, the full variable domain reads DGGITQSPKYLFRKEGQNVTLSCEQNLNHDAMYWYRQDPGQGLRLIYYSQIVNDFQKGDIAEGYSVSREKKESFPLTVTSAQKNPTAFYLCASSWGHRGGGELFFGEGSRLTVL.

The chain couples TRBV28 to TRBJ2-2; 8 bases agree with TRBD1. With V trimmed by 2 bases and J by 2 bases, 10 bases remained unmatched. The CDR3 length is 18 residues. Germline V gives CDR1 MDHEN, CDR2 SYDVKM. The CDR3 nucleotides are TGTGCCAGCAGTTTAGATCCAGGGGGCCCACCCAACACCGGGGAGCTGTTTTTT. Translated, it gives CASSLDPGGPPNTGELFF.

The chain combines TRBV7-9 with TRBJ1-2; D gene ambiguous. Germline CDR1 and CDR2: SEHNR and FQNEAQ (reference sequence). This CDR3 is 16 amino acids long. Trimming left V 1 base short and J 6 bases short, with 18 bases between. CDR3 in amino acids: CASSLGKQLLIHGYTF. The DNA for the CDR3 is TGTGCCAGCAGCTTAGGAAAGCAGCTACTAATCCATGGCTACACCTTC.

V and J are TRBV7-2 and TRBJ1-6, with TRBD1 matching 9 bases. With 1 base clipped from V and 10 bases from J, the junction kept 8 bases outside the gene matches. The CDR3 covers 16 residues. The germline V gene encodes CDR1 SGHTA and CDR2 FQGNSA. The CDR3: CASSLEGGQGGSPLHF. In DNA, the CDR3 is TGTGCCAGCAGCTTAGAAGGGGGACAGGGCGGCTCACCCCTCCACTTT.

The chain links TRBV28 to TRBJ2-3; D is uncertain. Germline assignment: CDR1 MDHEN and CDR2 SYDVKM. V lost 6 bases, J lost 4 bases, and 11 bases lay in between. CDR3 length: 13 residues. In nucleotides, the CDR3 is TGTGCCAGCAGCCCCCGAGGATCAGATACGCAGTATTTT. Translation gives CASSPRGSDTQYF.

This clone was observed a single time. J is TRBJ1-1 and V is TRBV10-3, with D hard to call. The CDR3 totals 13 residues. Between the trimmed V and J ends, which lost 6 bases and 4 bases, there was a span of 12 bases. Germline V CDR1 and CDR2: ENHRY, SYGVKD. The CDR3 nucleotides read TGTGCCATCAGGCCGAATTCCGGCACTGAAGCTTTCTTT. Amino acid sequence: CAIRPNSGTEAFF.

The CDR3 is CASRGQSGRRYEQYF. CDR3 in DNA: TGTGCCAGTAGGGGTCAGAGCGGGAGGCGCTACGAGCAGTACTTC. The chain couples TRBV19 to TRBJ2-7; 9 nucleotides agree with TRBD2. The CDR3 sequence is 15 residues long. Trimming removed 6 bases from V and 3 bases from J; junction bases left unmatched: 9. The V gene's germline CDR1 is LNHDA and CDR2 SQIVND (reference sequence).

V is TRBV19 and J is TRBJ2-3; tentative D call: TRBD2 (5 bases). V was shortened by 7 bases and J by 1 base, with 21 bases between the two germline ends. Germline V gene sequence: CDR1 LNHDA, CDR2 SQIVND (reference sequence). The CDR3 is 17 residues long. The CDR3 region has the DNA TGTGCCAGTACCCGTGGGAGCCAAGTGTGGGGCACAGATACGCAGTATTTT. Translated, it gives CASTRGSQVWGTDTQYF. Drawing the rest from reference TRBV19 and TRBJ2-3, the complete variable domain is DGGITQSPKYLFRKEGQNVTLSCEQNLNHDAMYWYRQDPGQGLRLIYYSQIVNDFQKGDIAEGYSVSREKKESFPLTVTSAQKNPTAFYLCASTRGSQVWGTDTQYFGPGTRLTVL.

The chain is built from TRBV6-5 and TRBJ1-3; D is uncertain. Deletions cut 0 bases from V and 2 bases from J, with 11 bases between. The germline V gene encodes CDR1 MNHEY and CDR2 SVGAGI. The CDR3 contains 16 residues. The CDR3 region has the DNA TGTGCCAGCAGTTACTCGCGCGACAAAGCTGGAAACACCATATATTTT. Amino acids: CASSYSRDKAGNTIYF.

The CDR3 sequence is CATKGVVGKTDTQYF. Here the CDR3 DNA reads TGCGCCACCAAGGGGGTGGTTGGAAAGACGGATACGCAGTATTTT. The rearrangement uses TRBV5-1 and TRBJ2-3; tentative D call: TRBD1 (6 bases). From germline, CDR1 is SGHRS and CDR2 YFSETQ. Between the trimmed V and J ends, which lost 9 bases and 6 bases, there was a span of 23 bases. The CDR3 spans 15 residues.

This rearrangement joins TRBV15 to TRBJ2-6, with D possibly matching TRBD1 (5 bases). The V and J ends lost 1 base and 0 bases respectively, with 13 bases between them. The CDR3 is made up of 18 amino acids. Germline V lookup: CDR1 LNHNV, CDR2 YYDKDF (reference sequence). CDR3 residues: CATSRVPRVGSGANVLTF. The CDR3 DNA sequence: TGTGCCACCAGCAGAGTACCCAGGGTAGGCTCTGGGGCCAACGTCCTGACTTTC.

The V gene is TRBV4-1, the J gene TRBJ2-7; D not resolved. The germline V gene has CDR1 MGHRA and CDR2 YSYEKL. This CDR3 region has 15 residues. The V and J ends lost 0 bases and 2 bases respectively, with 11 bases between them. CDR3 in DNA: TGCGCCAGCAGCCAAGATCCCCCTGGGCCCTACGAGCAGTACTTC. Its translation is CASSQDPPGPYEQYF.

The chain joins TRBV28 to TRBJ2-2; 7 bases align to TRBD1. V was pared by 4 bases and J by 2 bases, with 7 bases of the junction left unmatched. The length of the CDR3 is 16 residues. The germline CDR1 and CDR2 sequences are MDHEN and SYDVKM. The DNA of the CDR3 is TGTGCCAGCAGTTCACCGGGACAGCTCAACACCGGGGAGCTGTTTTTT. Translating gives CASSSPGQLNTGELFF.

In this sample, this clone turned up once. This chain joins TRBV10-1 and TRBJ1-5, with a tentative D call TRBD1 (6 bases). CDR1 WNHNN and CDR2 SYGVQD come from the germline V gene (reference sequence). Trimming took off 3 bases at V and 8 bases at J, with 14 bases between the two ends. CDR3 length equals 14 residues. This CDR3 reads CASSDGDTLKPQHF. In nucleotides, the CDR3 is TGCGCCAGCAGTGATGGGGACACCCTCAAGCCCCAGCATTTT.

This clone was seen a single time. The gene calls are TRBV6-4 and TRBJ2-3; the D is unclear. The CDR3 contains 18 residues. Germline lookup yields CDR1 MRHNA and CDR2 SNTAGT. V was clipped by 0 bases and J by 4 bases, with 20 bases between them. The CDR3 reads CASSDSFSGGTVPDTQYF. As DNA, the CDR3 is TGTGCCAGCAGTGACTCCTTTTCTGGTGGCACAGTGCCAGATACGCAGTATTTT.

The chain combines TRBV11-1 with TRBJ1-6; tentatively, D is TRBD1 (5 bases). This CDR3 contains 14 residues. The germline gives CDR1 SGHAT, CDR2 FQDESV (reference sequence). The V and J ends lost 4 bases and 6 bases respectively, with 10 bases between them. For the CDR3, the DNA is TGTGCCAGCAGCTCAGGGTGGCCTAATTCACCCCTCCACTTT. It translates to CASSSGWPNSPLHF.